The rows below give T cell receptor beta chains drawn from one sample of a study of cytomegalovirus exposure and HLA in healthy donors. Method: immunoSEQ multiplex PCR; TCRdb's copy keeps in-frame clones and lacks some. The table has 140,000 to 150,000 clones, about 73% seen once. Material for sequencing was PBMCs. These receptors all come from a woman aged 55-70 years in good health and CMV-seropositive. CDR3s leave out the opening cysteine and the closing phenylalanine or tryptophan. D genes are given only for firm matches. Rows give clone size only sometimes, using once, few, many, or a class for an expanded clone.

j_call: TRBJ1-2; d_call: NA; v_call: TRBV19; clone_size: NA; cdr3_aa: ASSITGFGYT
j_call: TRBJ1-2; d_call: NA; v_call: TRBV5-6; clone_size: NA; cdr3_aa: ASSFNPGAYGYT
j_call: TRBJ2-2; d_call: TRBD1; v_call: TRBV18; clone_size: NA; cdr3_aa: ASSPGQGGDTGELF
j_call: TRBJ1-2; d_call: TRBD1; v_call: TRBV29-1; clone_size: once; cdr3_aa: SGRQGNYGYT
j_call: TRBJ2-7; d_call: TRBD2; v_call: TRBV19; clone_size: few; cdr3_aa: ASSGTRGYEQY
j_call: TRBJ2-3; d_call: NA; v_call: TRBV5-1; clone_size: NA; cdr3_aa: ASSFRNGGTDTQY
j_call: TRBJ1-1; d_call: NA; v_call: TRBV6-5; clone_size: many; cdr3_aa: ASSYRPGGLAEAF
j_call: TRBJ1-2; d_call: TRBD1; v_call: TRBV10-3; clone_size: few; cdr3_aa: AIRGQGDGYT
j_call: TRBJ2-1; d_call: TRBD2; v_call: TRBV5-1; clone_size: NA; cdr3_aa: ASSQKLSGRANEQF
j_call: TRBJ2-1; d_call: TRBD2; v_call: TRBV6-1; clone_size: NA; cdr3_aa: ASSGLAGGSWGHEQF
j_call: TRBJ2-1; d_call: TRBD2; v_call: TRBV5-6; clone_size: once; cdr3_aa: ASSWTSASSYNEQF
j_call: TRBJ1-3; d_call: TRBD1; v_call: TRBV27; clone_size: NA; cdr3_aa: ASSLAGGGNTIY
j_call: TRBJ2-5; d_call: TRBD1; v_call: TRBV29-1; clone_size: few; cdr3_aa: SARQGGETQY
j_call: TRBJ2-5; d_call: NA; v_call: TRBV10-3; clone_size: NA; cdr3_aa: AISPGKGETQY
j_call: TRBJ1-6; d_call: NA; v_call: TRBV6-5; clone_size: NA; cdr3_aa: ASSYATGDSPLH
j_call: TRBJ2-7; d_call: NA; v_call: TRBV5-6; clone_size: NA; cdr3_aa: ASSLGQSYEQY
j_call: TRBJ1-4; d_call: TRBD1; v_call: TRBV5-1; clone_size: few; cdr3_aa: ASSLVGTGEPANEKLF
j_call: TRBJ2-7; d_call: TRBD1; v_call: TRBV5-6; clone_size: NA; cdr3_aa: ASSLAPNRGRSGQY
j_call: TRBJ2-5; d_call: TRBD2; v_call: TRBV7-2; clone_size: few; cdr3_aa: ASSLGTSGGGRETQY
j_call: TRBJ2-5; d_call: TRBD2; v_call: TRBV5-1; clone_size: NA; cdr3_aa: ASSLGLAVQETQY
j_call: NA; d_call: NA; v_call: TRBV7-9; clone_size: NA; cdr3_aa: ASSLSGRGGTYEQY
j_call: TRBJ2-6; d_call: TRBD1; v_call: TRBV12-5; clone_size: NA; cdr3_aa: ASGLVLEGQGYSGANVLT
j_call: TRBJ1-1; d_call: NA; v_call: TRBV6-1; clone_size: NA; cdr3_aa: ASSENGGGTEAF
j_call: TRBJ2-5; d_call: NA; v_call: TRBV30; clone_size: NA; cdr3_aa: AWSVLRGIQETQY
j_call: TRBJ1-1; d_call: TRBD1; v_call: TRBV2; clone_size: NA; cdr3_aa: ASSGGTGNTEAF
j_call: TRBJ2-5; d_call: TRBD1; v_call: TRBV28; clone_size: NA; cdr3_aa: ASSPRTGEETQY
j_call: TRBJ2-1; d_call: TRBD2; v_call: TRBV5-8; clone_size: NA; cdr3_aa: ASSQIAGGEQF
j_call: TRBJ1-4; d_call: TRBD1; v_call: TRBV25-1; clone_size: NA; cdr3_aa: ASGRTGVTNEKLF
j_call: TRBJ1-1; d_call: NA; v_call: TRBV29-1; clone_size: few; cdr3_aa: SVGQGNTEAF
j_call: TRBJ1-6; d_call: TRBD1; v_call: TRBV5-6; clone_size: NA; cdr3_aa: ASSPSRQGDNSPLH
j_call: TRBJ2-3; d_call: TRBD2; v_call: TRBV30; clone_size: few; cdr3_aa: AWSVPGGARDTQY
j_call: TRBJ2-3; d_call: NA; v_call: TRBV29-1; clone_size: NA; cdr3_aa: SVGFLAGGTDTQY
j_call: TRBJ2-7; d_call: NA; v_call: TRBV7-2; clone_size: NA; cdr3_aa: AAQGYYSYEQY